This TCR beta chain was documented in a study of monozygotic twins with inflammatory bowel disease. One entry per CDR3 protein, without DNA, is what TCRdb gives after re-calling the 5' RACE reads. This sample's table reports about 160,000 distinct CDR3 sequences. Remarks on this clonotype: Antigen: not known.

This CDR3 is 14 amino acids long. The study, taken as a whole, reports: What may have added variability to patient repertoires is that immunosuppressive treatments differed.

This receptor was obtained from a human donor with ulcerative colitis or Crohn's disease, or a healthy co-twin of an affected twin (not recorded which). The chain is built from TRBV12-3 or TRBV12-4 and TRBJ2-2. Sequencing was performed on blood. The CDR3 reads CASSLSRNTGELFF.